This paragraph covers one T cell receptor beta chain sequence. The antigen is not known. These data originate in a study of T cells after yellow fever vaccination. They built TCR cDNA with 5'RACE template switching, a step that put in a universal primer site and UMIs. TCRdb passed the 5' RACE reads through MiXCR, listing each CDR3 protein once. The sample consists of around 610,000 distinct CDR3 sequences, 13% of them appearing once. The study, taken as a whole, reports: Clonotype sharing between CD4 and CD8 compartments was small.

The V segment lost 5 bases and the J segment 4 bases; nucleotides outside the gene matches: 8. Looked up from germline, CDR1 is DFQATT and CDR2 is SNEGSKA (reference sequence). CDR3 length: 14 residues. This sequence originates from a man younger than 40 who received the YFV17D yellow fever vaccine. Here the sequenced sample was PBMCs, taken on the day of the yellow fever booster vaccination. The J gene is TRBJ1-2, the V gene TRBV20-1; TRBD1 aligns across 9 bases. CDR3 residues: CSAAPGTGSYGYTF. The CDR3 DNA reads TGCAGTGCTGCCCCCGGGACAGGGTCCTATGGCTACACCTTC.